What follows are 19 T cell receptor beta chains derived from one specimen sequenced in a study of blood T cells in healthy people across ages. A J-beta primer mix and a sample-barcoded 5' primer were used in a second PCR of about 7 to 12 cycles. TCRdb redid the calling of the 5' RACE reads with MiXCR, one entry per CDR3 protein. This sample carries some 930,000 distinct CDR3 sequences, under 35% of them seen once, and the ten largest clones take more than 8.5%. The same sample was also used in a study of T cells of mothers and their children.

Sequenced material: blood. These receptors came from a woman aged 40 to 55 in good health.

Remarks on this clonotype: A much larger clone sits a single nucleotide away, making a read error possible. V is TRBV9 and J is TRBJ1-2; no clear D. The germline CDR1 and CDR2 sequences are SGDLS and YYNGEE. The CDR3 has 15 amino acids. With 0 bases removed from V and 3 bases from J, the gap between germline ends came to 12 bases. CDR3 residues: CASSVAEGKDYGYTF. In DNA form, the CDR3 reads TGTGCCAGCAGCGTAGCGGAGGGCAAGGACTATGGCTACACCTTC.

The V gene is TRBV18, the J gene TRBJ2-3; the D is unclear. Trimming took 2 bases from V and 0 from J, leaving 15 bases between them. Germline-derived CDR1 and CDR2 are KGHSH and LQKENI. This CDR3 comprises 17 residues. The DNA of the CDR3 is TGTGCCAGCTCACCAGGCATGGGGTCCTCTAGCACAGATACGCAGTATTTT. Its protein is CASSPGMGSSSTDTQYF. The full variable domain, in which reference TRBV18 and TRBJ2-3 provide the parts outside the CDR3, is NAGVMQNPRHLVRRRGQEARLRCSPMKGHSHVYWYRQLPEEGLKFMVYLQKENIIDESGMPKERFSAEFPKEGPSILRIQQVVRGDSAAYFCASSPGMGSSSTDTQYFGPGTRLTVL.

Concerning this clonotype: No conserved phenylalanine or tryptophan is present at the end of the CDR3, so a read error is the likely explanation. The chain couples TRBV5-8 to TRBJ1-6, with a tentative D call TRBD1 (5 bases). The germline V gene has CDR1 SGHTS and CDR2 YDEGEE. The CDR3 is 14 amino acids. V lost 4 bases, J lost 4 bases, and 9 bases lay in between. The CDR3 here is CASSGTVYNSPLHC. The CDR3 coding sequence is TGTGCCAGCAGCGGGACGGTATATAATTCACCCCTCCACTGT.

V gene TRBV7-3 combines with J gene TRBJ2-1; 12 bases are a match to TRBD2. The CDR3 sequence is 17 residues long. The germline gives CDR1 SGHTA, CDR2 FQGTGA. The V and J ends lost 5 bases and 2 bases, in that order; junction bases with no gene match: 7. CDR3 loop: CASSPRLAGAAYNEQFF. The CDR3 DNA reads as TGTGCCAGCAGCCCCAGACTAGCGGGGGCCGCCTACAATGAGCAGTTCTTC.

Note on this clonotype: A much larger clone sits a single nucleotide away, making a read error possible. V gene TRBV24-1 combines with J gene TRBJ1-2; D remains unclear. The CDR3 totals 14 residues. V was cut by 3 bases and J by 6 bases, with 13 bases left in between. Germline CDR1 and CDR2: KGHDR and SFDVKD. The CDR3 DNA is TGTGCCACCAGTGATGTTTCGATTCGGCATGGCTACACCTTC. Translating gives CATSDVSIRHGYTF.

This clonotype was seen a handful of times. J is TRBJ2-7 and V is TRBV7-9; 9 positions match TRBD1. This CDR3 region has 18 residues. The germline gives CDR1 SEHNR, CDR2 FQNEAQ (reference sequence). The ends lost 4 bases at V and 9 bases at J; junction bases unmatched: 22. DNA of the CDR3: TGTGCCAGCAGCTCAACGAGGGTCGAGGACAGGGGCTTTGGGTGGCAGTACTTC. The encoded protein is CASSSTRVEDRGFGWQYF.

This clonotype was seen repeatedly, ten times or more. The chain combines TRBV5-5 with TRBJ2-5; D might be TRBD1 (5 bases). The CDR3 consists of 14 residues. V was trimmed by 0 bases and J by 4 bases, leaving 10 bases between them. CDR1 is SGHKS, CDR2 YYEKEE, per germline (reference sequence). CDR3 region: CASSLARVGETQYF. The DNA for the CDR3 is TGTGCCAGCAGCTTGGCCAGGGTGGGAGAGACCCAGTACTTC. The whole variable domain, filled in from reference TRBV5-5 and TRBJ2-5, reads DAGVTQSPTHLIKTRGQQVTLRCSPISGHKSVSWYQQVLGQGPQFIFQYYEKEERGRGNFPDRFSARQFPNYSSELNVNALLLGDSALYLCASSLARVGETQYFGPGTRLLVL.

This clonotype was detected a few times. CDR3: CASRGRTDSFYGYTF. CDR3 nucleotide sequence: TGTGCCAGCAGGGGCCGGACAGATTCTTTCTATGGCTACACCTTC. The rearrangement uses TRBV7-2 and TRBJ1-2, with D tentatively TRBD1 (6 bases). This CDR3 comprises 15 residues. The V gene's germline CDR1 is SGHTA and CDR2 FQGNSA. The ends were cut back, 6 bases at V and 4 bases at J, with 18 bases in the middle.

The V call is TRBV7-9, the J call TRBJ2-7; D is perhaps TRBD1 (6 bases). The CDR3 has 14 amino acids. CDR1 and CDR2 (germline): SEHNR, FQNEAQ (reference sequence). The V and J ends lost 4 bases and 4 bases respectively, with 14 bases between them. The CDR3 DNA sequence: TGTGCCAGCAGCTGTTCTCAGGGGATGTACGAGCAGTACTTC. Translating gives CASSCSQGMYEQYF.

The V and J genes are TRBV18 and TRBJ1-1; D might be TRBD1 (5 bases). In germline, CDR1 is KGHSH, CDR2 LQKENI. This CDR3 has 15 amino acids. Trimming cost V 4 bases and J 0 bases, with 12 bases left between them. The CDR3 region has the DNA TGTGCCAGCTCACGAGACAGCTCCATGAACACTGAAGCTTTCTTT. Residues: CASSRDSSMNTEAFF. Using reference TRBV18 and TRBJ1-1 for the parts outside the CDR3, the full variable domain is NAGVMQNPRHLVRRRGQEARLRCSPMKGHSHVYWYRQLPEEGLKFMVYLQKENIIDESGMPKERFSAEFPKEGPSILRIQQVVRGDSAAYFCASSRDSSMNTEAFFGQGTRLTVV.

About this clonotype itself: Since a much larger clone is just one base distant, this may be a read error. This rearrangement joins TRBV12-3 or TRBV12-4 to TRBJ2-4, with D maybe TRBD1 (5 bases). The CDR3 is made up of 12 amino acids. V was cut by 8 bases and J by 13 bases, with 18 bases left in between. The CDR3 loop reads CASGIRVLEQYF. The CDR3 DNA sequence: TGTGCCAGCGGCATCAGGGTCCTTGAGCAGTACTTC.

The table lists this clonotype with a few counts. This chain connects TRBV18 to TRBJ1-5; no clear D gene. The CDR3 loop spans 16 amino acids. V shed 6 bases and J shed 8 bases, with 23 bases lying between them. Germline V lookup: CDR1 KGHSH, CDR2 LQKENI. The CDR3 region is CASSPFVTEVGEPQHF. The CDR3 nucleotides are TGTGCCAGCTCTCCCTTTGTTACGGAGGTTGGGGAGCCCCAGCATTTT.

This chain connects TRBV28 to TRBJ2-5; D is undetermined. Deletions cut 7 bases from V and 1 base from J, with 10 bases between. Looked up from germline, CDR1 is MDHEN and CDR2 is SYDVKM. The CDR3 runs to 13 residues. DNA of the CDR3: TGTGCCAGCAACGTCAGAAGCCAAGAGACCCAGTACTTC. It codes for CASNVRSQETQYF.

This chain links TRBV7-6 with TRBJ2-3, with no clear D. The CDR3 extends over 12 amino acids. From germline, CDR1 is SGHVS and CDR2 FNYEAQ. Trimming stripped 4 bases from V and 6 bases from J, with 8 bases between. The CDR3 here is CASSSIVDTQYF. CDR3 DNA: TGTGCCAGCAGCTCCATTGTTGATACGCAGTATTTT. Drawing the rest from reference TRBV7-6 and TRBJ2-3, the complete variable domain is GAGVSQSPRYKVTKRGQDVALRCDPISGHVSLYWYRQALGQGPEFLTYFNYEAQQDKSGLPNDRFSAERPEGSISTLTIQRTEQRDSAMYRCASSSIVDTQYFGPGTRLTVL.

The V gene is TRBV29-1, the J gene TRBJ1-1; D might be TRBD1 (6 bases). Germline V gene data show CDR1 as SQVTM and CDR2 as ANQGSEA. The V and J ends lost 5 bases and 5 bases respectively, with 18 bases between them. The CDR3 spans 14 residues. The CDR3 spells CSVSDGGPRTEAFF. The CDR3 region has the DNA TGCAGCGTTTCAGATGGGGGGCCCCGTACTGAAGCTTTCTTT.

This clonotype was counted ten times or more. The chain has TRBV4-3 and TRBJ1-2, with TRBD1 matching 9 bases. Unmatched junction bases numbered 12, after V lost 8 bases and J lost 5 bases. This CDR3 spans 15 amino acids. Looked up from germline, CDR1 is LGHNA and CDR2 is YSLEER. Written as DNA, the CDR3 is TGCGCCAGCGGCTCCGGGACAGGGCTTTCTTATGGCTACACCTTC. As protein: CASGSGTGLSYGYTF.

This clonotype appeared many times. V usage is TRBV7-2 and J usage is TRBJ1-1; possibly TRBD1 for D (5 bases). Looked up from germline, CDR1 is SGHTA and CDR2 is FQGNSA. CDR3 length: 15 amino acids. V was trimmed by 5 bases and J by 2 bases, leaving 15 bases between them. The CDR3 DNA follows: TGTGCCAGCAGCCCACATGGGACGGCTAACACTGAAGCTTTCTTT. It yields the protein CASSPHGTANTEAFF.

The chain links TRBV20-1 to TRBJ1-2, with TRBD1 identical over 7 bases. The CDR3 extends over 12 amino acids. CDR1 DFQATT and CDR2 SNEGSKA come from the germline V gene (reference sequence). V gave up 3 bases and J gave up 8 bases; unmatched junction bases: 6. The CDR3 spells CSASRRGVGYTF. Here the CDR3 DNA reads TGCAGTGCTAGCCGCAGGGGGGTAGGCTACACCTTC.

The chain links TRBV15 to TRBJ2-4; D perhaps matches TRBD1 (5 bases). The CDR3 has 13 residues. V was shortened by 5 bases and J by 7 bases, with 12 bases between the two germline ends. CDR1 is LNHNV, CDR2 YYDKDF, per germline (reference sequence). CDR3 protein: CATSPRTPNIQYF. CDR3 DNA sequence: TGTGCCACCAGCCCCCGGACACCGAACATTCAGTACTTC.